This TCR beta chain stems from a study of early stage breast cancer tumors. Study-level findings and limits: Enriched TCRB sequences shared across patients were mostly commonly generated sequences.

Profiling relied on immunoSEQ multiplex PCR, and the TCRdb table lists in-frame clones only, not all of them. The sample holds approximately 14,000 clones; approximately 84% are singletons and the top ten take over 4.5%. About this clone itself: The target antigen is unknown.

J gave up 7 bases and V 10 bases, and 6 bases lay outside the gene matches. Germline V gene sequence: CDR1 SGHAT, CDR2 FQNNGV. The CDR3 consists of 13 residues. Sequencing was done on a sample of normal breast tissue next to the tumor. This clonotype originated in a person aged 25 to 39 with breast cancer. J is TRBJ2-1 and V is TRBV11-2, with 11 bases fitting TRBD2. CDR3 amino acids: CATRLAGLNEQFF. CDR3 bases: TGTGCCACACGACTAGCGGGATTGAATGAGCAGTTCTTC. The whole variable domain, filled in from reference TRBV11-2 and TRBJ2-1, reads EAGVAQSPRYKIIEKRQSVAFWCNPISGHATLYWYQQILGQGPKLLIQFQNNGVVDDSQLPKDRFSAERLKGVDSTLKIQPAKLEDSAVYLCATRLAGLNEQFFGPGTRLTVL.